This TCR beta chain was obtained from a study of shared T cell receptors in the human thymus. The repertoire was sequenced with immunoSEQ multiplex PCR; TCRdb's copy has only in-frame clones and lacks some. This sample yields about 660,000 clones, of which approximately 89% are seen a single time; under 0.01% belongs to the top ten. This sample also appeared in a second study, on human thymus T cells. That publication notes: Thymic tissue was derived from resections collected during corrective heart surgery. In thymic and blood repertoires alike, V and J usage looked biased. Overlap was high between thymic repertoires from unrelated individuals, as reported in related research.

Sequences were obtained from thymocytes. The TCR was taken from a boy under two years old with a congenital heart defect.

This CDR3 reads CASRTGVGKNEQYF. The CDR3 nucleotides are TGTGCCAGCAGGACAGGGGTCGGGAAGAACGAGCAGTACTTC. V gene TRBV7-4 combines with J gene TRBJ2-7, with TRBD1 identical over 8 bases. Unmatched junction bases numbered 9, after V lost 6 bases and J lost 5 bases. This CDR3 has 14 amino acids. Germline V lookup: CDR1 SGHVT, CDR2 SQSDAQ. Full variable domain (missing parts from reference TRBV7-4 and TRBJ2-7): GAGVSQSPRYKVAKRGRDVALRCDSISGHVTLYWYRQTLGQGSEVLTYSQSDAQRDKSGRPSGRFSAERPERSVSTLKIQRTEQGDSAVYLCASRTGVGKNEQYFGPGTRLTVT.